This TCR beta chain was identified in a study of CD8 T cells in ankylosing spondylitis. Study results and caveats: In ankylosing spondylitis blood, a motif of roughly eight highly homologous TCR beta variants appeared characteristic.

Trimming cost V 1 base and J 7 bases, with 17 bases left between them. From germline, CDR1 is SGHVS and CDR2 FQNEAQ. The CDR3 runs to 16 residues. TCRdb re-called the 5' RACE reads through MiXCR, storing one row per CDR3 protein. There are hundreds of thousands of distinct CDR3 sequences in the sample; 20% occur only once, and less than 9.5% lies in the top ten. This clonotype turned up a few times. Its matching antigen is unknown. Sequencing was carried out using blood, either unsorted or a sorted T cell fraction (not recorded which). The rearrangement uses TRBV7-8 and TRBJ1-5; tentative D call: TRBD1 (5 bases). The TCR originated in a male donor with ankylosing spondylitis or in good health (not recorded which). The CDR3 spells CASSLGGGQGGQPQHF. DNA for the CDR3: TGTGCCAGCAGCTTAGGGGGTGGGCAGGGAGGCCAGCCCCAGCATTTT.